The present T cell receptor beta chain was sequenced within a study of T cell repertoires in cytomegalovirus infection. Study-level background: HLA-B-restricted CMV epitopes that are well studied, plus recently identified HLA-C-restricted ones, were used by the study. Public TCR beta signatures provided an indication of both CMV infection and a matching HLA type.

About this clonotype: What it binds is unknown.

General study points: Totalled public TCR beta family frequency picked out people who carried CMV plus the relevant HLA. There were HLA-C-restricted CMV-specific TCR beta clonotypes dominating the ex vivo response.

One entry per CDR3 protein results from TCRdb running MiXCR on the reads. The table lists about 920,000 distinct CDR3 sequences, roughly 30% of them singletons. The CDR3 runs 14 residues. Germline V CDR1 and CDR2: SGHVS, FNYEAQ. V was pared by 4 bases and J by 7 bases, with 13 bases between. This sequence was found in a human donor in good health (CMV status not recorded). Some clones in this sample may be carry-over from other donors' samples. The input for sequencing was cultured CD8+ T cells from PBMCs, taken from culture after CMV antigen stimulation. V is TRBV7-6 and J is TRBJ1-4; D gene ambiguous. The CDR3 coding sequence is TGTGCCAGCAGCTCCCGGGCGTTGGGTGAAAAACTGTTTTTT. Encoded protein: CASSSRALGEKLFF. The whole variable domain, filled in from reference TRBV7-6 and TRBJ1-4, reads GAGVSQSPRYKVTKRGQDVALRCDPISGHVSLYWYRQALGQGPEFLTYFNYEAQQDKSGLPNDRFSAERPEGSISTLTIQRTEQRDSAMYRCASSSRALGEKLFFGSGTQLSVL.